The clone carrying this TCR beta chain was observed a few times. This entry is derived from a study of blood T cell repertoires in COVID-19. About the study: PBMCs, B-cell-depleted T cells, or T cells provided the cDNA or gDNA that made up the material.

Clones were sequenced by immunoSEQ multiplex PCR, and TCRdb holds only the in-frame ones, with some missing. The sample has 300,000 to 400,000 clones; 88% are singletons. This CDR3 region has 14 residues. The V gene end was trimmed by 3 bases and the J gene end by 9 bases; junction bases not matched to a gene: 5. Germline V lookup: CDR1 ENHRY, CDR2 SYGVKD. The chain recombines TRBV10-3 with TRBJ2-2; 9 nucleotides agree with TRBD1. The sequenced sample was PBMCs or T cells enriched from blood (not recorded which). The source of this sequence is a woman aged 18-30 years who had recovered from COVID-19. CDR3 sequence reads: CAISDGQGTRELFF. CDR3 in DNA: TGTGCCATCAGTGACGGACAGGGGACCCGGGAGCTGTTTTTT.